These T cell receptor beta chains were read from a single sample in a study of T-cell memory formation after mild COVID-19. TCRdb itself ran the 5' RACE reads through MiXCR, one entry per CDR3 protein. The sample lists 450,000 to 700,000 distinct CDR3 sequences; about 20% were seen once. The sequencing input was PBMCs or a T cell subset sorted from them (not recorded which). These receptors came from an adult woman who had mild COVID-19 (a few samples of this study predate the infection). Cell type and time point are not known. Both conserved end residues are part of each CDR3. The D gene is left open where the match is weak. Clone size is stated in some rows and not others, as once, few, many or a class when expanded.

v_gene	j_gene	abundance	d_gene	CDR3aa	CDR3nt
TRBV6-6	TRBJ2-1	few	-	CASSYLASWGYGEQFF	TGTGCCAGCAGTTACCTCGCTAGCTGGGGTTATGGTGAGCAGTTCTTC
TRBV5-6	TRBJ1-1	few	-	CASSLSVGNTEAFF	TGTGCCAGCAGCTTGAGTGTGGGTAACACTGAAGCTTTCTTT
TRBV4-2	TRBJ2-5	-	-	CASSQDFEGGVRSETQYF	TGTGCCAGCAGCCAAGATTTCGAGGGCGGGGTTAGATCGGAGACCCAGTACTTC
TRBV3-1	TRBJ1-1	-	-	CASSQLFEAFF	TGTGCCAGCAGCCAGCTATTCGAAGCTTTCTTT
TRBV18	TRBJ2-7	-	-	CASSLSTGGYEQYF	TGTGCCAGCTCACTCTCGACAGGAGGTTACGAGCAGTACTTC
TRBV4-3	TRBJ1-4	few	TRBD1	CASSQDFTGGVRTNEKLFF	TGCGCCAGCAGCCAAGATTTCACAGGGGGCGTCCGGACTAATGAAAAACTGTTTTTT
TRBV12-3/TRBV12-4	TRBJ1-5	-	-	CASSPVGGDQPQHF	TGTGCCAGCAGTCCAGTGGGGGGGGATCAGCCCCAGCATTTT
TRBV12-3/TRBV12-4	TRBJ2-2	-	-	CASGPLPTGELFF	TGTGCCAGCGGGCCCCTACCTACCGGGGAGCTGTTTTTT
TRBV2	TRBJ2-5	few	-	CASLEGEAGPQETQYF	TGTGCCAGCCTCGAAGGAGAAGCGGGCCCCCAAGAGACCCAGTACTTC
TRBV7-9	TRBJ2-5	-	-	CASSRGAEAQYF	TGTGCCAGCAGCCGGGGAGCTGAGGCCCAGTACTTC
TRBV6-4	TRBJ2-2	few	-	CASSRDTDTGELFF	TGTGCCAGCAGCCGGGACACAGACACCGGGGAGCTGTTTTTT
TRBV4-3	TRBJ2-2	many	-	CASSPDEGRTGELFF	TGCGCCAGCAGCCCCGATGAGGGGCGTACCGGGGAGCTGTTTTTT
TRBV18	TRBJ2-7	many	-	CASSPPTYEQYF	TGTGCCAGCTCACCACCCACCTACGAGCAGTACTTC
TRBV27	TRBJ2-2	-	-	CASSLWGRGGLKTAELFF	TGTGCCAGCAGTTTATGGGGACGAGGAGGGCTAAAGACGGCAGAGCTGTTTTTT
TRBV10-3	TRBJ1-5	-	-	CAISDVTANQPQHF	TGTGCCATCAGTGATGTGACAGCCAATCAGCCCCAGCATTTT
TRBV7-6	TRBJ2-2	-	-	CASSLVSSVGTGELFF	TGTGCCAGCAGCTTAGTCTCCAGCGTTGGGACCGGGGAGCTGTTTTTT
TRBV7-3	TRBJ2-7	-	-	CASSLYPNSYEQYF	TGTGCCAGCAGCTTATACCCAAACTCCTACGAGCAGTACTTC
TRBV5-1	TRBJ2-7	few	TRBD1	CASSQGGTGTYEQYF	TGCGCCAGCAGCCAAGGAGGGACAGGGACCTACGAGCAGTACTTC
TRBV6-5	TRBJ1-1	few	-	CASSYSETAITLTPEAFF	TGTGCCAGCAGTTACTCAGAGACAGCTATTACCTTGACGCCTGAAGCTTTCTTT
TRBV5-5	TRBJ1-2	-	-	CASSLIRQGPPSHGYTF	TGTGCCAGCAGCTTGATACGCCAGGGGCCACCCTCTCATGGCTACACCTTC
TRBV7-6	TRBJ2-7	many	-	CASSPSPASSYEQYF	TGTGCCAGCAGCCCTAGCCCGGCGTCGTCCTACGAGCAGTACTTC
TRBV9	TRBJ2-5	few	-	CASSEEGDGIGETQYF	TGTGCCAGCAGCGAGGAGGGAGACGGGATAGGCGAGACCCAGTACTTC
TRBV14	TRBJ1-2	-	-	CASSQAPLYGYTF	TGTGCCAGCAGCCAAGCCCCCCTCTATGGCTACACCTTC
TRBV28	TRBJ2-1	-	TRBD2	CASSLERLAGYGEQFF	TGTGCCAGCAGTTTGGAGAGGTTAGCGGGGTATGGTGAGCAGTTCTTC
TRBV29-1	TRBJ1-5	few	TRBD1	CSVGQGTNQPQHF	TGCAGCGTTGGACAGGGAACCAATCAGCCCCAGCATTTT
TRBV20-1	TRBJ2-2	-	TRBD1	CSARETGGPGELFF	TGCAGTGCAAGAGAGACAGGGGGTCCCGGGGAGCTGTTTTTT
TRBV12-3/TRBV12-4	TRBJ2-7	many	-	CASNPQSYEQYF	TGTGCCAGCAATCCGCAGTCCTACGAGCAGTACTTC
TRBV5-6	TRBJ1-1	few	-	CASSLGATGSFGEAFF	TGTGCCAGCAGCTTGGGGGCCACAGGTTCCTTTGGTGAAGCTTTCTTT
TRBV5-6	TRBJ2-3	few	-	CASSLTTGITDTQYF	TGTGCCAGCAGCTTAACGACAGGAATTACAGATACGCAGTATTTT
TRBV5-1	TRBJ1-1	-	TRBD1	CASAGQGLNTEAFF	TGCGCCAGCGCGGGACAGGGATTGAACACTGAAGCTTTCTTT
TRBV12-3/TRBV12-4	TRBJ2-1	many	TRBD1	CASRTGRSSYNEQFF	TGTGCCAGCAGGACAGGGAGAAGCTCCTACAATGAGCAGTTCTTC
TRBV10-2	TRBJ2-1	-	TRBD2	CASTGLAGGTEQFF	TGCGCCAGCACCGGACTAGCGGGAGGGACTGAGCAGTTCTTC
TRBV11-2	TRBJ2-5	-	-	CASSLDPGAQETQYF	TGTGCCAGCAGCTTAGATCCGGGGGCACAAGAGACCCAGTACTTC
TRBV7-8	TRBJ1-5	-	-	CASSSAWWGGQNQPQHF	TGTGCCAGCAGCAGTGCGTGGTGGGGGGGCCAAAATCAGCCCCAGCATTTT
TRBV7-2	TRBJ1-3	-	-	CASSLQALSGNTIYF	TGTGCCAGCAGCTTACAGGCACTCTCTGGAAACACCATATATTTT
TRBV7-9	TRBJ2-1	-	TRBD2	CASSSFTSGRASEQFF	TGTGCCAGCAGCTCTTTTACTAGCGGGAGGGCCAGTGAGCAGTTCTTC
TRBV11-3	TRBJ2-2	few	-	CASSFGEDTGELFF	TGTGCCAGCAGCTTCGGTGAGGACACCGGGGAGCTGTTTTTT
TRBV4-2	TRBJ1-1	-	-	CASSHPNTEAFF	TGTGCCAGCAGCCATCCGAATACTGAAGCTTTCTTT
TRBV2	TRBJ1-1	-	-	CASSARRDNAEAFF	TGTGCCAGCAGTGCCCGCAGGGACAACGCTGAAGCTTTCTTT
TRBV29-1	TRBJ2-2	-	TRBD2	CSVYGGENTGELFF	TGCAGCGTATACGGGGGGGAAAACACCGGGGAGCTGTTTTTT
TRBV9	TRBJ1-1	few	TRBD1	CASSGGDSSNTEAFF	TGTGCCAGCAGCGGGGGGGACAGCTCGAACACTGAAGCTTTCTTT
TRBV30	TRBJ1-5	-	-	CAWSVLGAPLQPQHF	TGTGCCTGGAGTGTACTGGGAGCCCCCCTCCAGCCCCAGCATTTT
TRBV5-8	TRBJ2-5	few	TRBD1	CASSSTGAVSETQYF	TGTGCCAGCAGCTCTACAGGGGCGGTATCTGAGACCCAGTACTTC
TRBV7-6	TRBJ2-7	few	TRBD1	CASSPTGNGYEQYF	TGTGCCAGCAGCCCGACAGGGAATGGCTACGAGCAGTACTTC
TRBV29-1	TRBJ2-3	-	TRBD2	CSVKAGAGTDTQYF	TGCAGCGTTAAGGCGGGAGCCGGCACAGATACGCAGTATTTT
TRBV24-1	TRBJ1-1	few	-	CATSDFRDEAFF	TGTGCCACCAGTGATTTTCGCGATGAAGCTTTCTTT
TRBV12-3/TRBV12-4	TRBJ2-7	-	TRBD1	CASSWDSHPYEQYF	TGTGCCAGCAGCTGGGACAGTCATCCCTACGAGCAGTACTTC
TRBV4-1	TRBJ2-1	-	TRBD2	CASSQDFLNGGGYNEQFF	TGCGCCAGCAGCCAAGATTTCTTGAACGGGGGGGGCTACAATGAGCAGTTCTTC
TRBV5-1	TRBJ2-5	few	TRBD2	CASSLVPGLAGSEQETQYF	TGCGCCAGCAGCTTGGTTCCGGGACTAGCGGGGTCAGAGCAAGAGACCCAGTACTTC
TRBV5-1	TRBJ2-1	few	TRBD2	CASSPPRLADNEQFF	TGCGCCAGCAGCCCACCCCGACTAGCAGACAATGAGCAGTTCTTC
TRBV9	TRBJ2-1	few	TRBD1	CASSVEGQSYNEQFF	TGTGCCAGCAGCGTAGAGGGACAGAGTTACAATGAGCAGTTCTTC
TRBV6-5	TRBJ2-1	-	TRBD2	CASSKPGLAGAAEQFF	TGTGCCAGCAGTAAACCCGGACTAGCGGGAGCGGCTGAGCAGTTCTTC
TRBV7-9	TRBJ2-1	many	-	CASSLALEHEQFF	TGTGCCAGCAGCTTAGCTCTAGAGCATGAGCAGTTCTTC
TRBV6-2/TRBV6-3	TRBJ1-2	-	TRBD1	CASSHRTGDPYGYTF	TGTGCCAGCAGTCACCGGACAGGGGACCCCTATGGCTACACCTTC
TRBV20-1	TRBJ1-1	-	-	CSAQDPRVRNTEAFF	TGCAGTGCCCAAGACCCCAGGGTAAGGAACACTGAAGCTTTCTTT
TRBV5-6	TRBJ2-1	-	TRBD2	CASSLVWGGNEQFF	TGTGCCAGCAGCTTGGTATGGGGGGGCAATGAGCAGTTCTTC
TRBV4-3	TRBJ2-6	-	-	CASSQDSPGISGANVLTF	TGCGCCAGCAGCCAAGATTCCCCCGGGATCTCTGGGGCCAACGTCCTGACTTTC
TRBV11-2	TRBJ2-1	-	-	CASSPNWPEQFF	TGTGCCAGCAGCCCAAACTGGCCTGAGCAGTTCTTC